Each of the 15 T cell receptor beta chains below was sequenced from the same sample in a study. TCRdb passed the 5' RACE reads through MiXCR, listing each CDR3 protein once. The table records several thousand distinct CDR3 sequences, around 42% of them present only once. Treg sorting used a CD4+CD25+CD127-/low gate. The sample consisted of Tregs sorted from a lymph node. These receptors all stem from a female donor with breast cancer.

This chain uses TRBV15 with TRBJ2-1; D is perhaps TRBD2 (6 bases). The CDR3 loop spans 15 amino acids. Germline CDR1 and CDR2: LNHNV and YYDKDF (reference sequence). V lost 0 bases and J lost 12, with 18 bases in between. CDR3 in amino acids: CATSREGLSPMRQFF. In nucleotides, the CDR3 is TGTGCCACCAGCAGAGAGGGACTTTCCCCCATGCGGCAGTTCTTC. Full variable domain (rest looked up from reference TRBV15 and TRBJ2-1): DAMVIQNPRYQVTQFGKPVTLSCSQTLNHNVMYWYQQKSSQAPKLLFHYYDKDFNNEADTPDNFQSRRPNTSFCFLDIRSPGLGDTAMYLCATSREGLSPMRQFFGPGTRLTVL.

This clonotype was observed a few times. The chain is built from TRBV10-3 and TRBJ1-6; TRBD1 matches 7 bases. Germline assignment: CDR1 ENHRY and CDR2 SYGVKD. V gave up 11 bases and J gave up 9 bases; unmatched junction bases: 10. This CDR3 region has 13 residues. CDR3 sequence (DNA): TGTGCCGCCCAACAGGGGAAGGGTTCACCCCTCCACTTT. It encodes CAAQQGKGSPLHF.

The V and J genes are TRBV4-1 and TRBJ2-7, with D hard to call. The CDR3 has 14 amino acids. With 1 base removed from V and 1 base from J, the gap between germline ends came to 8 bases. CDR1 is MGHRA, CDR2 YSYEKL, per germline. The chain's CDR3 is CASSQGMGSYEQYF. CDR3 bases: TGCGCCAGCAGCCAAGGCATGGGTTCCTACGAGCAGTACTTC.

The chain couples TRBV7-9 to TRBJ2-1, with unresolved D. This CDR3 has 15 amino acids. Trimming pared 8 bases from V and 4 bases from J, leaving 18 bases between. Germline CDR1 is SEHNR and CDR2 is FQNEAQ (reference sequence). The CDR3 sequence: CASQQTVTTYNEQFF. The CDR3, as DNA: TGTGCCAGCCAACAGACGGTGACGACGTACAATGAGCAGTTCTTC.

V is TRBV27 and J is TRBJ1-6; maybe TRBD1 (6 bases). V lost 1 base and J lost 9, with 13 bases in between. The length of the CDR3 is 15 residues. Germline CDR1 MNHEY, CDR2 SMNVEV (reference sequence). CDR3 DNA sequence: TGTGCCAGCAGTTTATTTTCAGGGGCTGGTTCACCCCTCCACTTT. This sequence encodes CASSLFSGAGSPLHF.

The gene calls are TRBV4-1 and TRBJ1-1; D remains unclear. The CDR3 loop spans 15 amino acids. Trimming stripped 0 bases from V and 7 bases from J, with 15 bases between. CDR1 and CDR2 from the germline V gene are MGHRA and YSYEKL. Here the CDR3 reads CASSQEALTGLEAFF. CDR3 in DNA: TGCGCCAGCAGCCAAGAGGCACTCACGGGCCTTGAAGCTTTCTTT.

J is TRBJ2-3 and V is TRBV7-8, with D perhaps matching TRBD2 (6 bases). The CDR3 has 15 residues. In germline, CDR1 is SGHVS, CDR2 FQNEAQ. The ends were cut back, 4 bases at V and 4 bases at J, with 15 bases in the middle. The CDR3 DNA follows: TGTGCCAGCAGCTCATTGGCGGGGTTGGCAGATACGCAGTATTTT. It translates to CASSSLAGLADTQYF. Looking up the rest from reference TRBV7-8 and TRBJ2-3 gives the full variable domain: GAGVSQSPRYKVAKRGQDVALRCDPISGHVSLFWYQQALGQGPEFLTYFQNEAQLDKSGLPSDRFFAERPEGSVSTLKIQRTQQEDSAVYLCASSSLAGLADTQYFGPGTRLTVL.

The rearrangement joins TRBV6-1 to TRBJ2-7, with D unclear. Germline CDR1 MNHNS, CDR2 SASEGT. The CDR3 extends over 15 amino acids. V lost 7 bases, J lost 2 bases, and 18 bases lay in between. CDR3: CASNKPTEIAYEQYF. DNA for the CDR3: TGTGCCAGCAATAAGCCCACAGAAATTGCCTACGAGCAGTACTTC.

The V gene is TRBV5-1, the J gene TRBJ2-2; no firm D call. Germline-derived CDR1 and CDR2 are SGHRS and YFSETQ. Deletions cut 1 base from V and 4 bases from J, with 8 bases between. This CDR3 has 14 amino acids. In DNA, the CDR3 is TGCGCCAGCAGCTTGTGGCCGGGCACCGGGGAGCTGTTTTTT. Residues: CASSLWPGTGELFF.

The chain has TRBV4-1 and TRBJ1-1; D possibly corresponds to TRBD1 (6 bases). Germline CDR1 is MGHRA and CDR2 is YSYEKL. Trimming cost V 3 bases and J 2 bases, with 10 bases left between them. The CDR3 length is 14 residues. This CDR3 is CASSHSTGNTEAFF. Written as DNA, the CDR3 is TGCGCCAGCAGCCATTCGACAGGAAACACTGAAGCTTTCTTT.

V usage is TRBV27 and J usage is TRBJ2-1, with 7 nucleotides matching TRBD2. The junction had 12 bases not matched to a gene; V was cut back by 0 bases and J by 4 bases. This CDR3 is 18 amino acids long. In germline, CDR1 is MNHEY, CDR2 SMNVEV (reference sequence). In DNA, the CDR3 is TGTGCCAGCAGTTTATCATCTGCGGGAGAGATGGGGTACAATGAGCAGTTCTTC. Translating it yields CASSLSSAGEMGYNEQFF.

V usage is TRBV12-3 or TRBV12-4 and J usage is TRBJ1-1, with 7 bases lining up with TRBD1. This CDR3 spans 14 amino acids. Germline trimming cut 6 bases from V and 4 bases from J; bases unmatched to any gene: 8. This CDR3 is CASRRDSLGTEAFF. CDR3 coding DNA: TGTGCCAGCAGACGGGACAGCCTGGGCACTGAAGCTTTCTTT.

The gene calls are TRBV7-9 and TRBJ2-5; 7 bases line up with TRBD2. The CDR3 is 16 amino acids. Germline trimming cut 6 bases from V and 2 bases from J; bases unmatched to any gene: 12. Germline V gene lookup returns CDR1 SEHNR and CDR2 FQNEAQ (reference sequence). CDR3: CASSFNGGSQQETQYF. In nucleotides, the CDR3 is TGTGCCAGCAGTTTCAACGGGGGGTCTCAACAAGAGACCCAGTACTTC.

This clonotype occurred once. The rearrangement joins TRBV20-1 to TRBJ1-1, with D possibly being TRBD1 (5 bases). The CDR3 extends over 16 amino acids. Germline-derived CDR1 and CDR2 are DFQATT and SNEGSKA (reference sequence). V lost 0 bases, J lost 1 base, and 15 bases lay in between. The CDR3 DNA is TGCAGTGCTAGAGATCACGACGGGGCAGCGAACACTGAAGCTTTCTTT. Its protein product is CSARDHDGAANTEAFF.

This clonotype has only a few counts. CDR3 protein: CASSRPGGSYNEQFF. Written as DNA, the CDR3 is TGTGCCAGCAGCCGCCCCGGAGGATCCTACAATGAGCAGTTCTTC. The chain links TRBV7-9 to TRBJ2-1; the D gene is possibly TRBD2 (5 bases). This CDR3 region has 15 residues. V shed 5 bases and J shed 1 base, with 12 bases lying between them. From germline, CDR1 is SEHNR and CDR2 FQNEAQ (reference sequence).